This TCR beta chain comes out of a study of cytomegalovirus exposure and HLA in healthy donors. Study results and caveats: The listing of approximately 160 TCR beta chains classed them as cytomegalovirus-associated.

The primer mix had 60 Vbeta and 13 Jbeta primers. Profiled with immunoSEQ multiplex PCR; TCRdb holds only in-frame clones, not every one. This sample yields approximately 110,000 clones, of which more than 70% are seen a single time; 0.2% to 0.25% belongs to the top ten. As to this clone: As yet, its antigen is unknown.

Trimming left V 6 bases short and J 1 base short, with 12 bases between. In germline, CDR1 is LNHDA, CDR2 SQIVND (reference sequence). The CDR3 spans 14 residues. The sequenced material came from PBMCs. The clonotype comes from a man aged 50 to 59 in good health and CMV-seronegative. This chain joins TRBV19 and TRBJ1-1, with a weak D call TRBD1 (5 bases). The CDR3 region has the DNA TGTGCCAGTAGATCCTCCGGGGGGAACACTGAAGCTTTCTTT. Translation: CASRSSGGNTEAFF. The complete variable domain, with remaining parts taken from reference TRBV19 and TRBJ1-1, reads DGGITQSPKYLFRKEGQNVTLSCEQNLNHDAMYWYRQDPGQGLRLIYYSQIVNDFQKGDIAEGYSVSREKKESFPLTVTSAQKNPTAFYLCASRSSGGNTEAFFGQGTRLTVV.